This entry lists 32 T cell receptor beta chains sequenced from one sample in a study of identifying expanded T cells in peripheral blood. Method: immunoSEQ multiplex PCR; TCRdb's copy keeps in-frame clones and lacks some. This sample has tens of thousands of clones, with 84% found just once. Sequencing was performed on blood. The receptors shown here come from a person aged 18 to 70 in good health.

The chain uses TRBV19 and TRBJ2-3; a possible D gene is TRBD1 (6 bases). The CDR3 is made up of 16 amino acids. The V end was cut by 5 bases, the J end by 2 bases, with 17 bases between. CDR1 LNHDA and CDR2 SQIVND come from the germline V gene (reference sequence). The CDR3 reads CASSPRQAPHTDTQYF. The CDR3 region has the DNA TGTGCCAGTAGTCCCCGACAGGCCCCACACACAGATACGCAGTATTTT.

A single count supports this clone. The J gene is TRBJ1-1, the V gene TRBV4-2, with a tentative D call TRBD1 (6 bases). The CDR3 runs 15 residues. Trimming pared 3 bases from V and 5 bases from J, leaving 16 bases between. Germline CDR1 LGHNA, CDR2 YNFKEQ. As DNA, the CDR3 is TGTGCCAGCAGCCAGGACAGTTGGTTCGGAACTGAAGCTTTCTTT. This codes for CASSQDSWFGTEAFF.

CDR3 nucleotides: TGTGCCAGCAGTTTAGGGTCAGGGGGCTTGAACGAGCAGTACTTC. Translating gives CASSLGSGGLNEQYF. The chain carries TRBV28 and TRBJ2-7; the match to TRBD1 covers 8 bases. J was trimmed by 5 bases and V by 2 bases; bases with no gene match: 8. This CDR3 has 15 residues. Per germline, CDR1 MDHEN and CDR2 SYDVKM. The full variable domain, with the rest looked up from reference TRBV28 and TRBJ2-7, is DVKVTQSSRYLVKRTGEKVFLECVQDMDHENMFWYRQDPGLGLRLIYFSYDVKMKEKGDIPEGYSVSREKKERFSLILESASTNQTSMYLCASSLGSGGLNEQYFGPGTRLTVT.

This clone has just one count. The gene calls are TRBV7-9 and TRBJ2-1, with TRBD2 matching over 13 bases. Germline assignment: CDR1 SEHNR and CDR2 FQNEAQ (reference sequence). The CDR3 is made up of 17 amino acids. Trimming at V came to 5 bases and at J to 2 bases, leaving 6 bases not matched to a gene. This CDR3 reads CASSMGTSGIAYNEQFF. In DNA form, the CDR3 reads TGTGCCAGCAGCATGGGGACTAGCGGGATAGCCTACAATGAGCAGTTCTTC.

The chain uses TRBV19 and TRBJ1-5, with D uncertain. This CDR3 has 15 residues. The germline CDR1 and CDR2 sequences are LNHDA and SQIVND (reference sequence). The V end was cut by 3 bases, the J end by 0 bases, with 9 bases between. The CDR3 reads CASSMSEYSNQPQHF. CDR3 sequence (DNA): TGTGCCAGTAGTATGTCAGAATATAGCAATCAGCCCCAGCATTTT.

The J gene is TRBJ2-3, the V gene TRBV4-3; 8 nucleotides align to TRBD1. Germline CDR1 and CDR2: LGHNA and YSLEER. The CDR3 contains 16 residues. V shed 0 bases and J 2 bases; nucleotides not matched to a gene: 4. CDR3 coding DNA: TGCGCCAGCAGCCAAGATCAGGGGGCTATCACAGATACGCAGTATTTT. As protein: CASSQDQGAITDTQYF.

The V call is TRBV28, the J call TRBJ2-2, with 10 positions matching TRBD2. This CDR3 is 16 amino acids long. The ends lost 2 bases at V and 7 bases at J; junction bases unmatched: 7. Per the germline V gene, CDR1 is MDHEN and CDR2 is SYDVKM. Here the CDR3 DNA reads TGTGCCAGCAGTTTACGTCTAGCGGGAGATATCGGGGAGCTGTTTTTT. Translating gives CASSLRLAGDIGELFF.

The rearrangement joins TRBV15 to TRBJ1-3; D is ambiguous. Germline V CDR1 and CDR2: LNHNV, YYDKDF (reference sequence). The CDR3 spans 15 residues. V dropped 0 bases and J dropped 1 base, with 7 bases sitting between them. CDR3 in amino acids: CATSRDSGSGNTIYF. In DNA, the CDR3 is TGTGCCACCAGCAGAGATTCGGGGTCTGGAAACACCATATATTTT.

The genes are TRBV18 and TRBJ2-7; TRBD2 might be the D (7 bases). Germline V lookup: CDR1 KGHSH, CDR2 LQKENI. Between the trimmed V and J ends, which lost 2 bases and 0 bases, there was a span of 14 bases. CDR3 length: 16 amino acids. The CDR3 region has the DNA TGTGCCAGCTCACCAGCGGCGGGGGCCAGCTCCTACGAGCAGTACTTC. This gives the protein CASSPAAGASSYEQYF.

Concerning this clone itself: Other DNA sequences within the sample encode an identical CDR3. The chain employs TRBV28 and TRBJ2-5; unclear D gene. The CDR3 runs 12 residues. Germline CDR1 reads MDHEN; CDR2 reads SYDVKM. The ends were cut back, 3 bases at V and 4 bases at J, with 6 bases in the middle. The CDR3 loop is CASSLYTETQYF. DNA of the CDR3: TGTGCCAGCAGTTTGTATACAGAGACCCAGTACTTC.

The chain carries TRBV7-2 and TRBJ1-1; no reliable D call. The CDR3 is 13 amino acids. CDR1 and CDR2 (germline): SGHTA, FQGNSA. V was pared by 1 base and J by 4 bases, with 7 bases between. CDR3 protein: CASSLEAFTEAFF. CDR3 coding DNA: TGTGCCAGCAGCTTAGAGGCTTTCACTGAAGCTTTCTTT.

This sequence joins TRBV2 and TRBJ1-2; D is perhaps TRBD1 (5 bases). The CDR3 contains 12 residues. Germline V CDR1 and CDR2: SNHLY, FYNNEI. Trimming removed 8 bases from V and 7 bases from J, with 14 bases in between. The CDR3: CASGDELGGYTF. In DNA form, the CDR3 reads TGTGCCAGCGGGGACGAGTTGGGTGGCTACACCTTC.

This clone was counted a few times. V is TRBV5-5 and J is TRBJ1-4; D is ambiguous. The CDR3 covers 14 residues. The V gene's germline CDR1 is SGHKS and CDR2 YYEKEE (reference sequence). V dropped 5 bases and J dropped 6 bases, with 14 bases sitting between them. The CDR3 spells CASSQQRTDEKLFF. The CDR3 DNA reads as TGTGCCAGCAGTCAACAGCGGACGGATGAAAAACTGTTTTTT.

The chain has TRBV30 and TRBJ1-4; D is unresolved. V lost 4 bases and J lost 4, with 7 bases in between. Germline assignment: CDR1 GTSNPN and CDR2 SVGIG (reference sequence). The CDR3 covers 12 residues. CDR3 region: CAWTPGNEKLFF. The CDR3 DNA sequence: TGTGCCTGGACACCGGGTAATGAAAAACTGTTTTTT.

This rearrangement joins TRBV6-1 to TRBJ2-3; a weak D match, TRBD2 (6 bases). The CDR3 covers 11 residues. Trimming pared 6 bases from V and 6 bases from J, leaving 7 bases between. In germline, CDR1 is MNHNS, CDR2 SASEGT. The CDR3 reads CASREGDTQYF. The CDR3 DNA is TGTGCCAGCAGGGAGGGGGATACGCAGTATTTT.

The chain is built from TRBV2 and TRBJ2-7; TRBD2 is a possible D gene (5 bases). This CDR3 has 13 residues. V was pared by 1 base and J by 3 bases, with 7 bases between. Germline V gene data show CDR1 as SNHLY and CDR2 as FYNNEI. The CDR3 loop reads CASSEVGSYEQYF. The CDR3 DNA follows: TGTGCCAGCAGTGAAGTAGGGAGCTACGAGCAGTACTTC. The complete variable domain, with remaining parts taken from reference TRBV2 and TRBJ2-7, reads EPEVTQTPSHQVTQMGQEVILRCVPISNHLYFYWYRQILGQKVEFLVSFYNNEISEKSEIFDDQFSVERPDGSNFTLKIRSTKLEDSAMYFCASSEVGSYEQYFGPGTRLTVT.

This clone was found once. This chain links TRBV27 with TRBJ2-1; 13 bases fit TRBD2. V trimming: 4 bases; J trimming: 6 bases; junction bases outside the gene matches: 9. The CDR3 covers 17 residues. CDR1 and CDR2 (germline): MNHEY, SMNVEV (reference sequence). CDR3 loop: CASSSHRTSGSGNEQFF. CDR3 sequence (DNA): TGTGCCAGCAGTTCGCATCGGACTAGCGGGAGTGGCAATGAGCAGTTCTTC.

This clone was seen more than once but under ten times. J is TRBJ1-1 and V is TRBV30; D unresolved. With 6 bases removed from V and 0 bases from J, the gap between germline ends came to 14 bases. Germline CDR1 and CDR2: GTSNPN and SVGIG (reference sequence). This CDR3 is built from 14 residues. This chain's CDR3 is CACARLRMNTEAFF. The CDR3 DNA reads TGTGCCTGCGCGAGGCTTCGGATGAACACTGAAGCTTTCTTT.

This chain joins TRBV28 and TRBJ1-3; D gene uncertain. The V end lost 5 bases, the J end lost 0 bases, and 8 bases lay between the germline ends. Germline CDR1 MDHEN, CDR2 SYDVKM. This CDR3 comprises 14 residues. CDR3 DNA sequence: TGTGCCAGCAGTATTGACACCTCTGGAAACACCATATATTTT. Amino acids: CASSIDTSGNTIYF.

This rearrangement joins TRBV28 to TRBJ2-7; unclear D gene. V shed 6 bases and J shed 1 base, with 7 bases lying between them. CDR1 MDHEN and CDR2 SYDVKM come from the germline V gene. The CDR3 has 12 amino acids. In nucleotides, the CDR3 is TGTGCCAGCAGCTGGGAATCCTACGAGCAGTACTTC. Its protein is CASSWESYEQYF.

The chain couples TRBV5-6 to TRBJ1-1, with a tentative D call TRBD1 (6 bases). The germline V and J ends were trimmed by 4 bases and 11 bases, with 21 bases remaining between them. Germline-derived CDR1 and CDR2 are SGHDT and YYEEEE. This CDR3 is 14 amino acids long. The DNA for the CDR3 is TGTGCCAGCAGCACAACTAGGGGGGACGTGAATGCTTTCTTT. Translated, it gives CASSTTRGDVNAFF.

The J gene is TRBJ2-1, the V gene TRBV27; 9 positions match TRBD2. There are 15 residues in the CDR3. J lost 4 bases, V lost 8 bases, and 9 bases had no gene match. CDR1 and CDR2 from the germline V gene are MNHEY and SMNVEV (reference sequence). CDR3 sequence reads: CASGPGTSLYNEQFF. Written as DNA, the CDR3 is TGTGCCAGCGGCCCCGGGACTAGCTTATACAATGAGCAGTTCTTC.

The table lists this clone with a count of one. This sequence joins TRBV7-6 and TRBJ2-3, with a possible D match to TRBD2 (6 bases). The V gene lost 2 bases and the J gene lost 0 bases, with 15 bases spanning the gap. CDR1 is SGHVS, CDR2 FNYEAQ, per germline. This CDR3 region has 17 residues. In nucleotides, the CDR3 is TGTGCCAGCAGCTTATACGGCGGGAAATTTAGCACAGATACGCAGTATTTT. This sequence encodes CASSLYGGKFSTDTQYF.

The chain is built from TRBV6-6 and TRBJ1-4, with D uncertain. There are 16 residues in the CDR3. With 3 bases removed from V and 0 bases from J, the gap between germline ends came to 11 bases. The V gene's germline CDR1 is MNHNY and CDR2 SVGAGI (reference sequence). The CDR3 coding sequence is TGTGCCAGCAGTTATTTAACGGAGACAACTAATGAAAAACTGTTTTTT. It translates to CASSYLTETTNEKLFF.

The chain's CDR3 is CASSPGQGGYEQYF. CDR3 DNA sequence: TGTGCCAGCAGTCCCGGACAGGGGGGCTACGAGCAGTACTTC. The V call is TRBV28, the J call TRBJ2-7; 10 bases agree with TRBD1. V lost 5 bases, J lost 3 bases, and 4 bases stayed unmatched. CDR3 length: 14 amino acids. The germline V gene encodes CDR1 MDHEN and CDR2 SYDVKM.

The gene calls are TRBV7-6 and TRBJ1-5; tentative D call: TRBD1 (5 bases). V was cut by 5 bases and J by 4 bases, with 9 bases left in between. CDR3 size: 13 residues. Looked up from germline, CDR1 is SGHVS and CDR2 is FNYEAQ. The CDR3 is CASSAGENQPQHF. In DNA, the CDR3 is TGTGCCAGCAGCGCGGGGGAGAATCAGCCCCAGCATTTT.

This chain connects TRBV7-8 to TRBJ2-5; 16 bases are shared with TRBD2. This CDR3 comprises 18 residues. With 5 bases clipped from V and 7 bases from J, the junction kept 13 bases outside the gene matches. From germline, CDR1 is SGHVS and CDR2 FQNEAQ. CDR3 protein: CASSLTGTSGRGRGTQYF. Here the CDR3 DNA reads TGTGCCAGCAGCCTAACGGGGACTAGCGGGAGGGGAAGAGGGACCCAGTACTTC.

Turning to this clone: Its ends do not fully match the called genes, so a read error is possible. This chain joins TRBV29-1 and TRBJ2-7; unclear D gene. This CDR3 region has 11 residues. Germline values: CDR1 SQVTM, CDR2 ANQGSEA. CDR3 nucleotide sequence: TGCAGAGTTGGTGGCCTCTACGAGCAGTACTTC. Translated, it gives CRVGGLYEQYF.

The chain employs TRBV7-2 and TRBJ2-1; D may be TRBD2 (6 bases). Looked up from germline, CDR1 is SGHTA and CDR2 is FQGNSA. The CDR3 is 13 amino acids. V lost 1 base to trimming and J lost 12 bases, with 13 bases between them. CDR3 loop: CASSLVEGTVQFF. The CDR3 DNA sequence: TGTGCCAGCAGCTTAGTGGAGGGTACGGTGCAGTTCTTC.

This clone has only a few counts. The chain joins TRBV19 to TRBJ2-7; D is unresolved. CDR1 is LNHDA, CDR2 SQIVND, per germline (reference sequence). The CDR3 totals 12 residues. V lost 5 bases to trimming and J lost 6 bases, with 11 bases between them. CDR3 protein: CASSQGRSEQYF. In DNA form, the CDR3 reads TGTGCCAGTAGTCAAGGACGTAGCGAGCAGTACTTC.

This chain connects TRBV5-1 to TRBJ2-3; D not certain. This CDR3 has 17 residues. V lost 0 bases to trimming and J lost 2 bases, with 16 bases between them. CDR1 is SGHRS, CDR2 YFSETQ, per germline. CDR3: CASSLVTSAQITDTQYF. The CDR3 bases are TGCGCCAGCAGCTTGGTAACCAGCGCTCAGATCACAGATACGCAGTATTTT. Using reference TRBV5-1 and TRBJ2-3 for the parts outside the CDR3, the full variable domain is KAGVTQTPRYLIKTRGQQVTLSCSPISGHRSVSWYQQTPGQGLQFLFEYFSETQRNKGNFPGRFSGRQFSNSRSEMNVSTLELGDSALYLCASSLVTSAQITDTQYFGPGTRLTVL.

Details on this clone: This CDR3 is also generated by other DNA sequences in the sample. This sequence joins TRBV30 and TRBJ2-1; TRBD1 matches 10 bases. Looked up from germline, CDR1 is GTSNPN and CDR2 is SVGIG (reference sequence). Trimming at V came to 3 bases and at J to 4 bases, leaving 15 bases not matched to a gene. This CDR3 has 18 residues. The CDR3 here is CAWSAPPWTGGTYNEQFF. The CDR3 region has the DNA TGTGCCTGGAGCGCACCACCATGGACAGGGGGTACATACAATGAGCAGTTCTTC.